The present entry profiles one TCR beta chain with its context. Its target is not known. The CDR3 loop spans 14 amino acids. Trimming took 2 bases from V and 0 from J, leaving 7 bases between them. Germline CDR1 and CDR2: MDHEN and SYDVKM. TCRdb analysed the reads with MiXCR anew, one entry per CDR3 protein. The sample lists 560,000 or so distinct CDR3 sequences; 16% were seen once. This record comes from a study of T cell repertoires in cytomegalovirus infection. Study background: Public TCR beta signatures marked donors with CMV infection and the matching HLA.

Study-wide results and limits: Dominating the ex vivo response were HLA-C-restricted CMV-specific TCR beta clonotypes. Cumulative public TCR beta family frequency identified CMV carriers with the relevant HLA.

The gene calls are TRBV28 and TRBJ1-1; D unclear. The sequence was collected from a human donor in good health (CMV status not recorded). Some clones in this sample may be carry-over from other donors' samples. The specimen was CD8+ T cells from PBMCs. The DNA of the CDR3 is TGTGCCAGCAGTTTAAGCTTTATGAACACTGAAGCTTTCTTT. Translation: CASSLSFMNTEAFF.